This entry lists 5 T cell receptor beta chains sequenced from one sample in a study of T cells expressing NK-cell markers. TCRdb reworked the 5' RACE reads into one entry per CDR3 protein, no DNA. Listed are 350,000 to 400,000 distinct CDR3 sequences; roughly 10% falls within the top ten. The sequencing input was blood T cells: a sorted CD56 or NKG2C T cell subset, CD4+ or CD8+ T cells, or bulk PBMC T cells (not recorded which). All receptors come from a woman in her fifties or sixties in good health.

The chain carries TRBV4-1 and TRBJ2-1; TCRdb indicates TRBD1, and absent DNA this call remains unverified. The CDR3 covers 15 residues. Germline assignment: CDR1 MGHRA and CDR2 YSYEKL. The CDR3 region is CASSQGAGAGNEQFF.

The chain joins TRBV5-1 to TRBJ2-1; TCRdb calls TRBD1, which cannot be checked without DNA. Germline loops: CDR1 SGHRS, CDR2 YFSETQ. There are 17 residues in the CDR3. The CDR3 loop reads CASSYVGWGTDFNEQFF.

The chain links TRBV11-2 to TRBJ2-2; TCRdb indicates TRBD2, and absent DNA this call remains unverified. CDR1 SGHAT and CDR2 FQNNGV come from the germline V gene. The CDR3 extends over 15 amino acids. The CDR3 sequence: CASVSGLTFTGELFF. Full variable domain (remainder filled in from reference TRBV11-2 and TRBJ2-2): EAGVAQSPRYKIIEKRQSVAFWCNPISGHATLYWYQQILGQGPKLLIQFQNNGVVDDSQLPKDRFSAERLKGVDSTLKIQPAKLEDSAVYLCASVSGLTFTGELFFGEGSRLTVL.

The chain combines TRBV24-1 with TRBJ2-1; lacking DNA, the TRBD2 call made by TCRdb goes unchecked. The CDR3 covers 13 residues. From germline, CDR1 is KGHDR and CDR2 SFDVKD. CDR3 loop: CATRSGGPDEQFF.

V and J are TRBV5-1 and TRBJ2-1; TCRdb selects TRBD1, and the lack of DNA leaves this call unchecked. The CDR3 is 15 residues long. Looked up from germline, CDR1 is SGHRS and CDR2 is YFSETQ. The CDR3 spells CASSLDGDSNNEQFF.